The entry below gives a single T cell receptor beta chain sequence along with its context. In the study's own analysis: Reference gene primer amplification in the assay estimated nucleated cell counts. TCRdb's copy holds only in-frame clones and misses some; the assay was immunoSEQ multiplex PCR. V, J and clone size were drawn from that table, and D and trimming were deduced from the DNA. The sample includes 160,000 or so clones, about 87% of them seen just once. CDR1 is SNHLY and CDR2 is FYNNEI in the germline V gene. V lost 3 bases, J lost 7 bases, and 9 bases lay in between. The CDR3 consists of 13 residues. The data are from a study of blood T cell repertoires in COVID-19.

The chain employs TRBV2 and TRBJ1-4; D unresolved. What was sequenced was peripheral blood. This receptor was obtained from a woman in her fifties or sixties with acute or convalescent COVID-19. The CDR3 nucleotides read TGTGCCAGCAGTGACGGTGGAGGTGAAAAACTGTTTTTT. It encodes CASSDGGGEKLFF. The entire variable domain, with the rest obtained from reference TRBV2 and TRBJ1-4, is as follows: EPEVTQTPSHQVTQMGQEVILRCVPISNHLYFYWYRQILGQKVEFLVSFYNNEISEKSEIFDDQFSVERPDGSNFTLKIRSTKLEDSAMYFCASSDGGGEKLFFGSGTQLSVL.